A single T cell receptor beta chain is shown here with its context. MiXCR was run by TCRdb on the RT-PCR reads, yielding one entry per CDR3 protein. The sample contains around 200,000 distinct CDR3 sequences, 35% to 45% of which appear only once. The entry originates in a study of patients and donors after allogeneic stem cell transplantation. The CDR3 loop spans 15 amino acids. V dropped 7 bases and J dropped 8 bases, with 20 bases sitting between them. This receptor was identified in a human donor who was either an allogeneic HSCT recipient or a stem cell or donor lymphocyte infusion donor (not recorded which). It is not recorded whose cells these are; they may come from a transplant donor. The V and J genes are TRBV12-3 or TRBV12-4 and TRBJ1-4; D gene uncertain. The sequencing sample was made of blood, either unsorted or a sorted T cell fraction (not recorded which). CDR3 in amino acids: CASTRGLGGVEKLFF. The CDR3 nucleotides are TGTGCCAGCACCCGCGGGTTGGGCGGGGTGGAAAAACTGTTTTTT.